The 6 T cell receptor beta chains in this list originate from one sample, sequenced in a study of T cell responses to AZD1222 COVID-19 vaccine. Sequencing was performed with immunoSEQ multiplex PCR; in TCRdb, only in-frame clones are kept and a portion is missing. The data contain more than 55,000 clones, about 91% of them singletons. The source was peripheral blood, collected 28 days after the second AZD1222 dose. The receptor set was obtained from an adult who received the AZD1222 COVID-19 vaccine.

J is TRBJ2-4 and V is TRBV5-1; TRBD1 aligns across 11 bases. Germline values: CDR1 SGHRS, CDR2 YFSETQ. V lost 4 bases, J lost 6 bases, and 3 bases stayed unmatched. This CDR3 has 14 amino acids. This CDR3 reads CASSLGTGGNIQYF. In DNA form, the CDR3 reads TGCGCCAGCAGCCTAGGGACAGGGGGAAACATTCAGTACTTC.

The chain uses TRBV5-1 and TRBJ2-2; 11 bases map to TRBD1. This CDR3 comprises 16 residues. V lost 2 bases to trimming and J lost 4 bases; unmatched junction nucleotides: 4. Germline loops: CDR1 SGHRS, CDR2 YFSETQ. In nucleotides, the CDR3 is TGCGCCAGCAGCTTTATCGGGACAGGGGGCACCGGGGAGCTGTTTTTT. The encoded protein is CASSFIGTGGTGELFF.

The chain links TRBV9 to TRBJ2-1; 16 nucleotides match TRBD2. Germline V lookup: CDR1 SGDLS, CDR2 YYNGEE. With 0 bases clipped from V and 9 bases from J, the junction kept 9 bases outside the gene matches. The length of the CDR3 is 18 residues. The CDR3, as DNA: TGTGCCAGCAGCGTAGGGACCGGGACTAGCGGGAGGGCCGGTGAGCAGTTCTTC. Amino acids: CASSVGTGTSGRAGEQFF.

The chain is built from TRBV7-8 and TRBJ2-3; no definite D call. CDR1 and CDR2 (germline): SGHVS, FQNEAQ. This CDR3 is 12 amino acids long. The germline V and J ends were trimmed by 0 bases and 5 bases, with 3 bases remaining between them. The CDR3, as DNA: TGTGCCAGCAGCTTAGCTGTAGATACGCAGTATTTT. Protein: CASSLAVDTQYF. Full variable domain (rest looked up from reference TRBV7-8 and TRBJ2-3): GAGVSQSPRYKVAKRGQDVALRCDPISGHVSLFWYQQALGQGPEFLTYFQNEAQLDKSGLPSDRFFAERPEGSVSTLKIQRTQQEDSAVYLCASSLAVDTQYFGPGTRLTVL.

The rearrangement uses TRBV11-3 and TRBJ2-3; no clear D. CDR3 length equals 14 residues. Germline CDR1 reads SGHNT; CDR2 reads YENEEA. V lost 6 bases and J 0 bases, leaving 10 bases between the germline ends. For the CDR3, the DNA is TGTGCCAGCAGTCGTGACCCTAGCACAGATACGCAGTATTTT. As protein: CASSRDPSTDTQYF.

This chain uses TRBV5-1 with TRBJ1-6, with D possibly matching TRBD1 (5 bases). CDR3 length: 15 amino acids. Germline V gene sequence: CDR1 SGHRS, CDR2 YFSETQ. V dropped 0 bases and J dropped 10 bases, with 14 bases sitting between them. The CDR3 protein is CASSLEGRAGSPLHF. CDR3 bases: TGCGCCAGCAGCTTGGAAGGCAGGGCAGGATCACCCCTCCACTTT.